This TCR beta chain is drawn from a study of blood T cell repertoires in COVID-19. In the study overall: The origin of the acute and convalescent COVID-19 samples was the United States, Italy and Spain.

Germline V CDR1 and CDR2: LNHDA, SQIVND (reference sequence). V was pared by 6 bases and J by 2 bases, with 13 bases between. This CDR3 has 15 residues. Data came from immunoSEQ multiplex PCR; TCRdb stores just in-frame clones and leaves some out. The repertoire has around 170,000 clones, around 85% of them found once; the top ten carry 7% to 10%. This clone came up once. The clonotype comes from a man over 45 with active or convalescent COVID-19. This chain links TRBV19 with TRBJ1-4; TRBD1 might be the D (5 bases). Sample: peripheral blood. The CDR3 DNA follows: TGTGCCAGTAGCCCAGGTGGGGCGACTAATGAAAAACTGTTTTTT. Translation: CASSPGGATNEKLFF.